This T cell receptor beta chain appears in the sequencing data of a study of response to subunit inactivated influenza vaccine. TCRdb reanalysed the RT-PCR reads using MiXCR and keeps one entry per CDR3 protein. Found here are approximately 520,000 distinct CDR3 sequences, about 25% of them singletons; the top ten hold around 2%. The table lists this clonotype with a few counts. This sequence originates from a man in his forties or fifties who received an inactivated influenza vaccine. The input for sequencing was CD4+ T cells sorted from PBMCs, taken 5 days after vaccination.

The DNA of the CDR3 is TGCAGTGCTCCAGCCCACATGGGTGGGGAGCTGTTTTTT. The encoded protein is CSAPAHMGGELFF. The chain links TRBV20-1 to TRBJ2-2; D remains unclear. The CDR3 has 13 residues. Germline assignment: CDR1 DFQATT and CDR2 SNEGSKA (reference sequence). The V end lost 5 bases, the J end lost 8 bases, and 15 bases lay between the germline ends.